This is a list of T cell receptor beta chains from one sample in a study of T cells in lung cancer brain metastases. Libraries were prepared by immunoSEQ multiplex PCR; TCRdb keeps only in-frame clonotypes and omits some of them. The sample has about 2,800 clones; just over 90% are singletons. The sample was tumor tissue from the primary lung tumor. The receptors here all came from a woman aged 45-60 years with non-small cell lung cancer. The CDR3 runs from the conserved cysteine through the conserved F or W. A D gene is named only where the DNA matches it firmly. Where a row states a size, it is once, few, many or the class of an expanded clone; other rows omit it.

CDR3 DNA | CDR3 protein | D gene | clone size | J gene | V gene
TGTGCCAGCGGACTTGGGGGGGTACCCAATCAGCCCCAGCATTTT | CASGLGGVPNQPQHF | - | - | TRBJ1-5 | TRBV7-8
TGTGCCAGTAGTACCACAGGGCAGGGGCAGCCCCAGCATTTT | CASSTTGQGQPQHF | - | - | TRBJ1-5 | TRBV19
TGCGCCAGCAGCCAAGATGGACTCTCGGCTGGAAACACCATATATTTT | CASSQDGLSAGNTIYF | - | - | TRBJ1-3 | TRBV4-3
TGTGCCAGTAGTATCACGGGAGGGCGGGGAATTGGGGCCAACGTCCTGACTTTC | CASSITGGRGIGANVLTF | TRBD2 | - | TRBJ2-6 | TRBV19
TGCGCCAGCAGCCAAGAAAGGCGGGATACGCAGTATTTT | CASSQERRDTQYF | - | - | TRBJ2-3 | TRBV4-3
TGTGCCAGCAGCCAAAGCCCTGGACTAGCGGAATACAATGAGCAGTTCTTC | CASSQSPGLAEYNEQFF | TRBD2 | - | TRBJ2-1 | TRBV4-2
TGTGCCTGCCCCAGGGGACAGACCAATCAGCCCCAGCATTTT | CACPRGQTNQPQHF | TRBD1 | - | TRBJ1-5 | TRBV30
TGTGCCAGCAGCGAGGGCAGGGAAGATGAAGCTTTCTTT | CASSEGREDEAFF | - | - | TRBJ1-1 | TRBV7-8
TGCGCCAGCAGCTTGGGTCCAGCTTCCGGGACAGGGTTTGAAAAACTGTTTTTT | CASSLGPASGTGFEKLFF | TRBD1 | - | TRBJ1-4 | TRBV5-1
TGCAGCGTTGAAGAGTGGACTGAAGCTTTCTTT | CSVEEWTEAFF | - | - | TRBJ1-1 | TRBV29-1
TGTGCCATCAGGGGACAGGCCAACTCACCCCTCCACTTT | CAIRGQANSPLHF | TRBD1 | - | TRBJ1-6 | TRBV10-3
TGTGCCTGGAGCCCAGGGGGGAACGAGCAGTATTTC | CAWSPGGNEQYF | - | - | TRBJ2-7 | TRBV30
TGCGCCAGCAGCTTGGTGGGCAGGCAAGAGACCCAGTACTTC | CASSLVGRQETQYF | - | - | TRBJ2-5 | TRBV5-1
TGTGCCAGCAGCGGCAACAGGGCGGAGGACACTGAAGCTTTCTTT | CASSGNRAEDTEAFF | - | - | TRBJ1-1 | TRBV9
TGTGCCAGCAGCTTAGATGGGGACTATGACGGTACGCAGTATTTT | CASSLDGDYDGTQYF | TRBD2 | - | TRBJ2-3 | TRBV11-2
TGTGCCAGCAGCTTAGGCCGGACAGCGAACACTGAAGCTTTCTTT | CASSLGRTANTEAFF | - | - | TRBJ1-1 | TRBV11-3
TGTGCCAGCAGCTTAGGACGGCTAACCTACGAGCAGTACTTC | CASSLGRLTYEQYF | - | once | TRBJ2-7 | TRBV7-2
TGTGCCAGTAGTGCAGACGGTGGAACTGAAGCTTTCTTT | CASSADGGTEAFF | - | - | TRBJ1-1 | TRBV19
TGTGCCAGCAGCCACCTAGGACTAGCGGGGACAGGTACGCAGTATTTT | CASSHLGLAGTGTQYF | TRBD2 | - | TRBJ2-3 | TRBV11-2
TGTGCCAGCAGCGTGGTCCCGGGACAGGGAGGTGAGCAGTTCTTC | CASSVVPGQGGEQFF | TRBD1 | - | TRBJ2-1 | TRBV9
TGTGCCAGCAGTGATACTCACACTGGCTACACCTTC | CASSDTHTGYTF | - | - | TRBJ1-2 | TRBV2
TGTGCCATTCAGGGCACAGATACGCAGTATTTT | CAIQGTDTQYF | - | - | TRBJ2-3 | TRBV28
TGTGCCAGCAGTTCCGAGACAGTCAATTCACCCCTCCACTTT | CASSSETVNSPLHF | - | - | TRBJ1-6 | TRBV7-6
TGTGCCAGCAGCCGGACAGTACTCGGCGAGCAGTACTTC | CASSRTVLGEQYF | - | - | TRBJ2-7 | TRBV7-3
TGCGCCAGCAGCTTGGCCGGCACACGCGAGCAGTTCTTC | CASSLAGTREQFF | - | - | TRBJ2-1 | TRBV5-1
TGTGCCAGCAGCCCGGAACAGGGGACGAACGAGCAGTACTTC | CASSPEQGTNEQYF | TRBD1 | - | TRBJ2-7 | TRBV7-9
TGTGCCAGCAGCTTCAGCGGATTCCCCGGCAGCGAGCAGTACTTC | CASSFSGFPGSEQYF | - | - | TRBJ2-7 | TRBV5-5
TGTGCCAGCAGCTTGGAGCACCCCTTACGGGCTTTCTTT | CASSLEHPLRAFF | - | - | TRBJ1-1 | TRBV5-5
TGCGCCAGCAGCTTTTACAGGGGGCAGAAGACAGATACGCAGTATTTT | CASSFYRGQKTDTQYF | TRBD1 | - | TRBJ2-3 | TRBV5-1
TGTGCCAGCAGCTTAATCCCAGCGGGAGGTGATACGCAGTATTTT | CASSLIPAGGDTQYF | TRBD2 | once | TRBJ2-3 | TRBV7-3
TGTGCCAGCAGCTCCAGAGCGGACACAGATACGCAGTATTTT | CASSSRADTDTQYF | - | - | TRBJ2-3 | TRBV7-2
TGTGCTAGTGGTTTGATCCGACAGGGGTTCTCTGGAAACACCATATATTTT | CASGLIRQGFSGNTIYF | TRBD1 | - | TRBJ1-3 | TRBV12-5
TGCGCCAGCAGCTTACCAGGGGGCCGAGAGAATGAGCAGTTCTTC | CASSLPGGRENEQFF | TRBD1 | - | TRBJ2-1 | TRBV5-1
TGCGCCAGCAGCTTACGCGGAGAGGGTAGCACTGAAGCTTTCTTT | CASSLRGEGSTEAFF | - | - | TRBJ1-1 | TRBV5-1
TGTGCCAGCAGCCAAGTCGGAGGGGGCCTTGGCGGGTACGAGCAGTACTTC | CASSQVGGGLGGYEQYF | - | - | TRBJ2-7 | TRBV14
TGTGCCAGTAACGTGGAGGCAGGGGGGCATCAGCCCCAGCATTTT | CASNVEAGGHQPQHF | TRBD1 | - | TRBJ1-5 | TRBV19
TGTGCCACCAGCAGGCAAGGGACCGGTCCTCCCTACGAGCAGTACTTC | CATSRQGTGPPYEQYF | - | - | TRBJ2-7 | TRBV15
TGTGCCAGCATTCGTAGCGGGAACCTAGATACGCAGTATTTT | CASIRSGNLDTQYF | TRBD2 | - | TRBJ2-3 | TRBV6-1
TGTGCCAGCAGCCCCCGTCACGACAGGGGGCGCCTTGAGCAGTTCTTC | CASSPRHDRGRLEQFF | TRBD1 | - | TRBJ2-1 | TRBV9
TGTGCCAGCAGCACCGGGACTAGCAGAAATACCGGGGAGCTGTTTTTT | CASSTGTSRNTGELFF | TRBD2 | - | TRBJ2-2 | TRBV5-4
TGCGCCAGCAGCACTAATCCTGGGACGGTGAACTATGGCTACACCTTC | CASSTNPGTVNYGYTF | - | - | TRBJ1-2 | TRBV5-1
TGTGCCAGCGGTTTAGGCACTTTTGAAAAACTGTTTTTT | CASGLGTFEKLFF | - | - | TRBJ1-4 | TRBV7-9
TGTGCCAGCAGTCCGGGAGCGATCAGGGATGGCTACACCTTC | CASSPGAIRDGYTF | - | - | TRBJ1-2 | TRBV27
TGTGCCAGCAGCGAACGGGAACGCTACACCTTC | CASSERERYTF | - | - | TRBJ1-2 | TRBV5-4
TGTGCTAGCAGCGTCGGGACAGGGGGCAGGGAGACCCAGTACTTC | CASSVGTGGRETQYF | TRBD1 | - | TRBJ2-5 | TRBV7-7
TGTGCCAGTAGTCTCACTCCGTACTCCTACAATGAGCAGTTCTTC | CASSLTPYSYNEQFF | - | - | TRBJ2-1 | TRBV19
TGTGCCAGCAGCTTAGTACGTGGGGGCATCTCCTACGAGCAGTACTTC | CASSLVRGGISYEQYF | - | once | TRBJ2-7 | TRBV7-9
TGTGCCAGTAGCGGGACAGACCCCAATCAGCCCCAGCATTTT | CASSGTDPNQPQHF | TRBD1 | - | TRBJ1-5 | TRBV19
TGTGCTAGCAGCTTAGCCCCCCCCCGGGCTGTCCCCTACAATGAGCAGTTCTTC | CASSLAPPRAVPYNEQFF | - | - | TRBJ2-1 | TRBV7-7
TGTGCCAGCAGCTTAGGGGGACAGGGCCATCAGCCCCAGCATTTT | CASSLGGQGHQPQHF | TRBD1 | - | TRBJ1-5 | TRBV7-2